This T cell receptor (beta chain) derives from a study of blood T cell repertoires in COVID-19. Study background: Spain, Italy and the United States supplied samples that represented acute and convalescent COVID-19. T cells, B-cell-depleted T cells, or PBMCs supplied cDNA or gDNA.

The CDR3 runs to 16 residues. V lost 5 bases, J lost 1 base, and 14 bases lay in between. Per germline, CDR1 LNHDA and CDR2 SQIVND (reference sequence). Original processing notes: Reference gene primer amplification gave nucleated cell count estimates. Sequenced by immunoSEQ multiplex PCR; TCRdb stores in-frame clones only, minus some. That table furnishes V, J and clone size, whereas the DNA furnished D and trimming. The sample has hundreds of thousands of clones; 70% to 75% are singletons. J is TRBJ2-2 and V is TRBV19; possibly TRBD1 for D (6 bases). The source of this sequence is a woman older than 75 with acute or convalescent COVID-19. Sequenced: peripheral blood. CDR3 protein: CASSSPGAKNTGELFF. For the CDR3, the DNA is TGTGCCAGTAGTTCCCCAGGGGCGAAGAACACCGGGGAGCTGTTTTTT.